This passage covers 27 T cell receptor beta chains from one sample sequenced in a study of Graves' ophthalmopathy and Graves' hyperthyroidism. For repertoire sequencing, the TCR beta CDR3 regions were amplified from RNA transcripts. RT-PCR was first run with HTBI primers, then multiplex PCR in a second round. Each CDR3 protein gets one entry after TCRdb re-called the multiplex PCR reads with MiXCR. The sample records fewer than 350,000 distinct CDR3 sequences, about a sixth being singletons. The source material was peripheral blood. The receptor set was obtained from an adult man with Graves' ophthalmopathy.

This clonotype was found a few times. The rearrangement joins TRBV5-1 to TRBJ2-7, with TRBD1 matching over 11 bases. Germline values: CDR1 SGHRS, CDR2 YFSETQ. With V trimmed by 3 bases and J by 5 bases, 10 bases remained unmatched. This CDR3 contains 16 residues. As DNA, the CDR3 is TGCGCCAGCAGCTCTATCGACGGACAGGGGGCGAACGAGCAGTACTTC. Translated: CASSSIDGQGANEQYF. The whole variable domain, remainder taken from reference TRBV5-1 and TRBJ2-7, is KAGVTQTPRYLIKTRGQQVTLSCSPISGHRSVSWYQQTPGQGLQFLFEYFSETQRNKGNFPGRFSGRQFSNSRSEMNVSTLELGDSALYLCASSSIDGQGANEQYFGPGTRLTVT.

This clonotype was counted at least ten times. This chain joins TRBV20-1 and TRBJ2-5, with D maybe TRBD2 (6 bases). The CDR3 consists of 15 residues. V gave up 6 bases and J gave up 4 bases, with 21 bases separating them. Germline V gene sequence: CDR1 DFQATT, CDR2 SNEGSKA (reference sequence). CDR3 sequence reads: CSAPLGRENRETQYF. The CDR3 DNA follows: TGCAGTGCCCCCCTTGGTCGGGAGAACAGAGAGACCCAGTACTTC.

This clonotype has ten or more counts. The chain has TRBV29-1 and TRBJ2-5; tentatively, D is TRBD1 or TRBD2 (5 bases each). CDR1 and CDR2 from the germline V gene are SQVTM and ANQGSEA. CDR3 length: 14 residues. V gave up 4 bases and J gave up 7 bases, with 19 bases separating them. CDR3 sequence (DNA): TGCAGCGTTGTCGACCCGGGGCTGGGGTCGACCCAGTACTTC. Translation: CSVVDPGLGSTQYF.

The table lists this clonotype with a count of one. The CDR3 region has the DNA TGCAGTGCCCAAAACGCGGGACAGGGGGCCCCACCCCGTTGGGATCAAGAGACCCAGTACTTC. Translating gives CSAQNAGQGAPPRWDQETQYF. This chain joins TRBV20-1 and TRBJ2-5, with 12 bases fitting TRBD1. Germline V gives CDR1 DFQATT, CDR2 SNEGSKA (reference sequence). V lost 6 bases and J lost 2; bases outside the gene matches: 25. The CDR3 runs 21 residues.

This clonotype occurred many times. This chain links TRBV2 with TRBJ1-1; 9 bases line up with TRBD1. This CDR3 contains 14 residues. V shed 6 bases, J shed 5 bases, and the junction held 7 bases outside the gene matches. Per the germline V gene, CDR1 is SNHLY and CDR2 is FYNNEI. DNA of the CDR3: TGTGCCAGCAGCGGGACAGGGCCCTCGACTGAAGCTTTCTTT. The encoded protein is CASSGTGPSTEAFF.

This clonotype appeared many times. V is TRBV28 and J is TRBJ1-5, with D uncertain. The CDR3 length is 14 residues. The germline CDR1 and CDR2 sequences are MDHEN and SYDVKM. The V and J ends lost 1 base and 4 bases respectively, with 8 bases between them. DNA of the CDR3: TGTGCCAGCAGTTTATATCCCCAAAATCAGCCCCAGCATTTT. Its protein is CASSLYPQNQPQHF.

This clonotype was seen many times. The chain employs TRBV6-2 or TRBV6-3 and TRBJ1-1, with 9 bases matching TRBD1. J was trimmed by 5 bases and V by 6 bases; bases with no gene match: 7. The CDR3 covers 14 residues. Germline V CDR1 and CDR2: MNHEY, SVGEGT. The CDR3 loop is CASSKQGAGTEAFF. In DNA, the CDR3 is TGTGCCAGCAGCAAACAGGGGGCTGGGACTGAAGCTTTCTTT.

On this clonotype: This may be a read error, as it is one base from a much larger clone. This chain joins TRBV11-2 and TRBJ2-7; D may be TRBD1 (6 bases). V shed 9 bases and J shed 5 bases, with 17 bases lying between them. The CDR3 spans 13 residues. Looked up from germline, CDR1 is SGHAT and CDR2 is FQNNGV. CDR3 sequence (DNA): TGTGCCAGTTCGGGACACTTATCCCACGAGCAGTACTTC. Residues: CASSGHLSHEQYF.

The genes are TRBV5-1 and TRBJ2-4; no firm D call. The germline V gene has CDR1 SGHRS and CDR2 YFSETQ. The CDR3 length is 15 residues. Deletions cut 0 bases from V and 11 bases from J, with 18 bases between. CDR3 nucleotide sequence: TGCGCCAGCAGCTTGGACGGGCTCCGAGAGAACGTTCAGTACTTC. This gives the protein CASSLDGLRENVQYF.

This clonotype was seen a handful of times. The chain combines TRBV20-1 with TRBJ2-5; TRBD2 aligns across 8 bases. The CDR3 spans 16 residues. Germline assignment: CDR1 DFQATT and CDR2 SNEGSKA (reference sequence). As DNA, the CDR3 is TGCAGCGGGGGGGTTAGGGTAGCGGCTTCCCCTGAGACCCAGTACTTC. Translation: CSGGVRVAASPETQYF.

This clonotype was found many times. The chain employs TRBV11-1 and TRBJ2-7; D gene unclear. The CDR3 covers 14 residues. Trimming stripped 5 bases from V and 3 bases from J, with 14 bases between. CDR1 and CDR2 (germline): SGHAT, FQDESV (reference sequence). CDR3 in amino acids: CASSPSNGGYEQYF. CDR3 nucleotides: TGTGCCAGCAGCCCCTCAAACGGCGGCTACGAGCAGTACTTC.

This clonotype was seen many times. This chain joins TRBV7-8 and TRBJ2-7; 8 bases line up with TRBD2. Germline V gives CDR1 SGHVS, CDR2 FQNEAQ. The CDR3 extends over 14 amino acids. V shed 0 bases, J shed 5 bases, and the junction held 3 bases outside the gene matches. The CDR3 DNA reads TGTGCCAGCAGCTTAGCTGGACTAGCTGACGAGCAGTACTTC. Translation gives CASSLAGLADEQYF.

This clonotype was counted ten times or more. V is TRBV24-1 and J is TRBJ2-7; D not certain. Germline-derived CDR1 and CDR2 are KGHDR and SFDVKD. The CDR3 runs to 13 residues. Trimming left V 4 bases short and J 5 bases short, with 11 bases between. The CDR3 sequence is CATSDPLSNEQYF. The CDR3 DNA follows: TGTGCCACCAGTGACCCCCTTTCCAACGAGCAGTACTTC.

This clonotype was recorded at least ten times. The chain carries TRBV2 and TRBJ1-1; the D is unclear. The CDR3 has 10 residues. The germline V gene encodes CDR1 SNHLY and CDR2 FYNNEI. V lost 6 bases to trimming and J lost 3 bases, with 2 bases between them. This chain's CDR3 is CASSYTEAFF. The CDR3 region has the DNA TGTGCCAGCAGCTACACTGAAGCTTTCTTT.

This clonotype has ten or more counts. The CDR3 reads CASSPSPRLHSSGNTIYF. The CDR3 coding sequence is TGTGCCAGCAGTCCATCCCCGAGACTTCATAGCTCTGGAAACACCATATATTTT. The V gene is TRBV12-3 or TRBV12-4, the J gene TRBJ1-3, with unresolved D. The CDR3 runs 18 residues. Deletions cut 5 bases from V and 0 bases from J, with 20 bases between.

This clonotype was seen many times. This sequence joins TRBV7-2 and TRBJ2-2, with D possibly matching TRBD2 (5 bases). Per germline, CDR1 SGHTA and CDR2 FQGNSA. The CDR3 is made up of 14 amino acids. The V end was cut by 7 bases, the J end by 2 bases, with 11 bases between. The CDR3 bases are TGTGCCAGCAAAGGAGGAGTAAACACCGGGGAGCTGTTTTTT. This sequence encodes CASKGGVNTGELFF.

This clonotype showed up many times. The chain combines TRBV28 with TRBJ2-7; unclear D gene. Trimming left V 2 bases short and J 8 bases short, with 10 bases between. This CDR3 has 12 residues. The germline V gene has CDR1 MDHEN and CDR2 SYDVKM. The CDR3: CASSLMDGQQYF. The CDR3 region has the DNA TGTGCCAGCAGTTTAATGGATGGGCAGCAGTACTTC.

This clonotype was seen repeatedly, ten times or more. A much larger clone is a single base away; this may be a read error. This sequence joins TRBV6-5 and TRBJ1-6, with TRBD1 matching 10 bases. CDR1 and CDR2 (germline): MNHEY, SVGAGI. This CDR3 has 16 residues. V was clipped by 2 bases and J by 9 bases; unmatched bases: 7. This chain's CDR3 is CASSYGAGQGSSPLHF. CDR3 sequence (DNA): TGTGCCAGCAGTTACGGGGCGGGACAGGGGAGTTCACCCCTCCACTTT.

CDR3 nucleotide sequence: TGTGCCAGCAGTTTTACGCGACAGGGGATTCAGCCCCAGCATTTT. This sequence encodes CASSFTRQGIQPQHF. The chain carries TRBV12-3 or TRBV12-4 and TRBJ1-5, with 8 bases that match TRBD1. J gave up 6 bases and V 3 bases, and 7 bases lay outside the gene matches. The CDR3 covers 15 residues.

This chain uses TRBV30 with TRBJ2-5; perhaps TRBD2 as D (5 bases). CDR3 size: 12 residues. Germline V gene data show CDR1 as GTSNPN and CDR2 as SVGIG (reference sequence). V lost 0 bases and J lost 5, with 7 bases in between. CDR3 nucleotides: TGTGCCTGGAGTGTAGGCGGGGAGACCCAGTACTTC. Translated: CAWSVGGETQYF.

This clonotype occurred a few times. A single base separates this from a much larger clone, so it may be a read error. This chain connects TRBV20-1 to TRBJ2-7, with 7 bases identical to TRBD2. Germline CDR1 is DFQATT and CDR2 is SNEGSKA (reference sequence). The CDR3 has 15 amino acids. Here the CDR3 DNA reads TGCATTGCTAGAGATGGAACTAGCGCCTCCTACGAGCAGTACTTC. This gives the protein CIARDGTSASYEQYF.

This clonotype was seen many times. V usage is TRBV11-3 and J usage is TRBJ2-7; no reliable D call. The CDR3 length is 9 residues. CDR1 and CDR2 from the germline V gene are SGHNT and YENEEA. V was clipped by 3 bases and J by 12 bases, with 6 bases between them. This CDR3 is CASSFSRYF. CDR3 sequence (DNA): TGTGCCAGCAGCTTTTCTCGGTACTTC.

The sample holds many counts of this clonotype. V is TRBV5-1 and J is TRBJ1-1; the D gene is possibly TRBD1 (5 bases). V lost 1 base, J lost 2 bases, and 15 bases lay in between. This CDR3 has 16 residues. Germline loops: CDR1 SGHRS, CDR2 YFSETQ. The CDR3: CASSLWGRGDNTEAFF. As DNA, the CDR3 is TGCGCCAGCAGCTTGTGGGGACGAGGGGATAACACTGAAGCTTTCTTT.

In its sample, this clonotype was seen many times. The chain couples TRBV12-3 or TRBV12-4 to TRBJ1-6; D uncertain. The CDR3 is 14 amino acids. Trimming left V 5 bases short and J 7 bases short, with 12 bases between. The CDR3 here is CASSTRRPNSPLHF. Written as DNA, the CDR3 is TGTGCCAGCAGTACTCGCCGCCCCAATTCACCCCTCCACTTT.

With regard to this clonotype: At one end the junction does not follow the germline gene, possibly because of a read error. The CDR3 sequence is CASSSRTGGDGYIF. The CDR3 DNA is TGTGCCAGCAGCTCCAGGACAGGGGGCGACGGCTACATCTTC. This sequence joins TRBV7-2 and TRBJ1-2, with TRBD1 matching 11 bases. Germline values: CDR1 SGHTA, CDR2 FQGNSA. The CDR3 totals 14 residues.

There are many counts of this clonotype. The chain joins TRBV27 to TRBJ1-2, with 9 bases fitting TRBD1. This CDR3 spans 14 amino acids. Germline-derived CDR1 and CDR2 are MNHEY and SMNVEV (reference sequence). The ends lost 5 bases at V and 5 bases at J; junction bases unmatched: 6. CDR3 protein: CASSRTQGAYGYTF. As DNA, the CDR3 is TGTGCCAGCAGTAGGACACAGGGGGCGTATGGCTACACCTTC.

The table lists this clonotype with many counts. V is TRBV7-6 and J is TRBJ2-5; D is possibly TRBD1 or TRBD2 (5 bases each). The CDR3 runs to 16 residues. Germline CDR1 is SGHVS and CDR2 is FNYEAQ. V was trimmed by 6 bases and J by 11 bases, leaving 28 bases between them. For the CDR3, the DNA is TGTGCCAGCAGTCGTAACCTCTTGGCCGGATCCGGGGCTCAGTACTTC. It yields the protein CASSRNLLAGSGAQYF.